The T cell receptor beta chain under discussion was sequenced for a study of metastatic and nonmetastatic thyroid tumors. Until they underwent thyroid surgery, no patient had received any treatment. In this sample, this clone turned up many times. The germline gives CDR1 SGHDT, CDR2 YYEEEE. The CDR3 runs to 16 residues. V lost 2 bases and J 0 bases, leaving 12 bases between the germline ends. TCRdb re-analyzed the PCR reads through MiXCR. Seen here are under 20,000 clones, roughly 17% observed once, and the top ten hold approximately 17%. Sample: blood. V usage is TRBV5-6 and J usage is TRBJ2-4, with D possibly matching TRBD1 (5 bases). The TCR originated in a male donor with papillary thyroid cancer or a benign thyroid nodule (not recorded which). Some clones in this sample may be carry-over from other donors' samples. CDR3 sequence reads: CASSFWTPLAKNIQYF. Here the CDR3 DNA reads TGTGCCAGCAGCTTCTGGACACCTTTAGCCAAAAACATTCAGTACTTC.